The rows below give T cell receptor beta chains drawn from one sample of a study of beta chain features in type 1 diabetes. The table came from immunoSEQ multiplex PCR; TCRdb's copy has only in-frame clones and leaves some out. The table shows 200,000 to 300,000 clones, with 25% to 30% occurring only once. Sequencing used central memory CD4+ T cells from blood. These receptors were obtained from a man younger than 45 in good health. Each CDR3 is given with its conserved first and last residue. Each record gives: J gene, clone size, V gene, D gene, CDR3 protein, CDR3 DNA. A D gene is named only where the DNA matches it firmly. For some rows the clone size is stated as once, few or many, or as a class when expanded; others skip it.

J gene: TRBJ2-5
clone size: .
V gene: TRBV5-1
D gene: .
CDR3 protein: CASSATVQETQYF
CDR3 DNA: TGCGCCAGCAGCGCGACGGTACAAGAGACCCAGTACTTC

J gene: TRBJ1-2
clone size: .
V gene: TRBV27
D gene: .
CDR3 protein: CASSTQGYGYTF
CDR3 DNA: TGTGCCAGCAGTACACAGGGCTATGGCTACACCTTC

J gene: TRBJ1-2
clone size: .
V gene: TRBV20-1
D gene: .
CDR3 protein: CSAQKDHGYTF
CDR3 DNA: TGCAGTGCCCAGAAAGATCATGGCTACACCTTC

J gene: TRBJ1-5
clone size: few
V gene: TRBV7-2
D gene: .
CDR3 protein: CASSLGGLQPQHF
CDR3 DNA: TGTGCCAGCAGCTTAGGGGGTTTGCAGCCCCAGCATTTT

J gene: TRBJ2-7
clone size: .
V gene: TRBV9
D gene: .
CDR3 protein: CASSATMDNYEQYF
CDR3 DNA: TGTGCCAGCAGCGCAACCATGGACAACTACGAGCAGTACTTC

J gene: TRBJ2-6
clone size: .
V gene: TRBV9
D gene: .
CDR3 protein: CASSPRGGHSIGASSGANVLTF
CDR3 DNA: TGTGCCAGCAGCCCCAGGGGGGGGCACTCAATCGGGGCCAGCTCTGGGGCCAACGTCCTGACTTTC

J gene: TRBJ1-3
clone size: few
V gene: TRBV7-2
D gene: .
CDR3 protein: CASSLAQSSSGNTIYF
CDR3 DNA: TGTGCCAGCAGCTTAGCCCAGTCCAGCTCTGGAAACACCATATATTTT

J gene: TRBJ2-7
clone size: many
V gene: TRBV5-1
D gene: .
CDR3 protein: CASRLDSYEQYF
CDR3 DNA: TGCGCCAGCAGACTTGACAGTTACGAGCAGTACTTC

J gene: TRBJ1-1
clone size: few
V gene: TRBV10-3
D gene: .
CDR3 protein: CAISDPVVMNTEAFF
CDR3 DNA: TGTGCCATCAGTGACCCGGTGGTTATGAACACTGAAGCTTTCTTT

J gene: TRBJ2-1
clone size: few
V gene: TRBV29-1
D gene: TRBD2
CDR3 protein: CSVLRAGVAYNEQFF
CDR3 DNA: TGCAGCGTCCTCAGGGCGGGAGTAGCATACAATGAGCAGTTCTTC

J gene: TRBJ2-2
clone size: few
V gene: TRBV27
D gene: .
CDR3 protein: CASSLAWTLNTGELFF
CDR3 DNA: TGTGCCAGCAGTTTAGCATGGACATTGAACACCGGGGAGCTGTTTTTT

J gene: TRBJ1-2
clone size: .
V gene: TRBV27
D gene: TRBD1
CDR3 protein: CASSPGQGRTF
CDR3 DNA: TGTGCCAGCAGTCCAGGACAGGGTCGCACCTTC

J gene: TRBJ1-2
clone size: many
V gene: TRBV28
D gene: .
CDR3 protein: CATDSNYGYTF
CDR3 DNA: TGTGCCACCGATTCTAACTATGGCTACACCTTC

J gene: TRBJ2-1
clone size: few
V gene: TRBV29-1
D gene: .
CDR3 protein: CSVEDLGAEQFF
CDR3 DNA: TGCAGCGTTGAAGATCTAGGCGCGGAGCAGTTCTTC

J gene: TRBJ2-3
clone size: .
V gene: TRBV6-5
D gene: .
CDR3 protein: CASRRQITDTQYF
CDR3 DNA: TGTGCCAGCAGGCGACAGATCACAGATACGCAGTATTTT

J gene: TRBJ1-2
clone size: .
V gene: TRBV4-1
D gene: .
CDR3 protein: CASSRETANYGYTF
CDR3 DNA: TGCGCCAGCAGCCGCGAGACAGCTAACTATGGCTACACCTTC

J gene: TRBJ2-7
clone size: few
V gene: TRBV14
D gene: .
CDR3 protein: CASSLKYEQYF
CDR3 DNA: TGTGCCAGCAGCCTCAAGTACGAGCAGTACTTC

J gene: TRBJ2-7
clone size: .
V gene: TRBV27
D gene: TRBD1
CDR3 protein: CASRRRQGGSLSYEQYF
CDR3 DNA: TGTGCCAGCAGACGACGACAGGGTGGTTCCCTCTCCTACGAGCAGTACTTC

J gene: TRBJ2-1
clone size: .
V gene: TRBV5-5
D gene: .
CDR3 protein: CASSLDGNSYNEQFF
CDR3 DNA: TGTGCCAGCAGCTTGGACGGTAACTCCTACAATGAGCAGTTCTTC

J gene: TRBJ2-1
clone size: .
V gene: TRBV29-1
D gene: .
CDR3 protein: CSVPGFNREQFF
CDR3 DNA: TGCAGCGTCCCCGGGTTCAATCGTGAGCAGTTCTTC

J gene: TRBJ2-7
clone size: many
V gene: TRBV30
D gene: .
CDR3 protein: CAWSVGGHPYF
CDR3 DNA: TGTGCCTGGAGTGTAGGGGGACATCCTTACTTC

J gene: TRBJ2-7
clone size: few
V gene: TRBV18
D gene: TRBD1
CDR3 protein: CASSPRDSSYEQYF
CDR3 DNA: TGTGCCAGCTCACCGAGGGACAGTTCCTACGAGCAGTACTTC

J gene: TRBJ1-6
clone size: .
V gene: TRBV25-1
D gene: TRBD1
CDR3 protein: CASSESDRDNSPLHF
CDR3 DNA: TGTGCCAGCAGTGAATCGGACAGGGATAATTCACCCCTCCACTTT

J gene: TRBJ1-5
clone size: few
V gene: TRBV30
D gene: .
CDR3 protein: CAWSNREDQPQHF
CDR3 DNA: TGTGCCTGGTCAAACCGGGAGGATCAGCCCCAGCATTTT

J gene: TRBJ1-2
clone size: many
V gene: TRBV7-2
D gene: .
CDR3 protein: CASSSSIAYGYTF
CDR3 DNA: TGTGCCAGCAGCTCCTCAATTGCCTATGGCTACACCTTC

J gene: TRBJ2-2
clone size: .
V gene: TRBV19
D gene: .
CDR3 protein: CASSTGRETGELFF
CDR3 DNA: TGTGCCAGTAGTACAGGGCGAGAAACCGGGGAGCTGTTTTTT

J gene: TRBJ2-1
clone size: many
V gene: TRBV4-3
D gene: TRBD2
CDR3 protein: CASSQGVLPLLAGGNPNEQFF
CDR3 DNA: TGCGCCAGCAGCCAAGGGGTTCTCCCCCTACTAGCGGGAGGGAACCCCAATGAGCAGTTCTTC

J gene: TRBJ2-1
clone size: .
V gene: TRBV28
D gene: TRBD1
CDR3 protein: CASSFDRGFYNEQFF
CDR3 DNA: TGTGCCAGCAGTTTTGACAGGGGATTTTACAATGAGCAGTTCTTC

J gene: TRBJ1-1
clone size: many
V gene: TRBV13
D gene: .
CDR3 protein: CASRMGSGALNTEAFF
CDR3 DNA: TGTGCCAGCAGAATGGGGTCCGGGGCCTTGAACACTGAAGCTTTCTTT

J gene: TRBJ2-1
clone size: .
V gene: TRBV7-9
D gene: TRBD1
CDR3 protein: CASSDRGAVSEQFF
CDR3 DNA: TGTGCCAGCAGTGACAGGGGCGCCGTCAGTGAGCAGTTCTTC

J gene: TRBJ1-5
clone size: few
V gene: TRBV30
D gene: .
CDR3 protein: CAWAPEGNQPQHF
CDR3 DNA: TGTGCCTGGGCCCCAGAGGGCAATCAGCCCCAGCATTTT

J gene: TRBJ2-3
clone size: few
V gene: TRBV10-1
D gene: .
CDR3 protein: CASSYTYSDTQYF
CDR3 DNA: TGCGCCAGCAGCTACACCTACAGCGATACGCAGTATTTT

J gene: TRBJ2-3
clone size: .
V gene: TRBV30
D gene: TRBD2
CDR3 protein: CAWDSGISDTQYF
CDR3 DNA: TGTGCCTGGGATAGCGGGATCTCAGATACGCAGTATTTT

J gene: TRBJ1-1
clone size: many
V gene: TRBV19
D gene: .
CDR3 protein: CASSISAGAEAFF
CDR3 DNA: TGTGCCAGTAGTATATCGGCAGGGGCTGAAGCTTTCTTT

J gene: TRBJ2-7
clone size: few
V gene: TRBV5-4
D gene: TRBD1
CDR3 protein: CASNPDRGRYEQYF
CDR3 DNA: TGTGCCAGCAACCCGGACAGGGGTCGTTACGAGCAGTACTTC

J gene: TRBJ2-3
clone size: .
V gene: TRBV5-1
D gene: .
CDR3 protein: CASSFTQSGDTQYF
CDR3 DNA: TGCGCCAGCAGCTTCACTCAAAGTGGAGATACGCAGTATTTT

J gene: TRBJ2-7
clone size: .
V gene: TRBV7-9
D gene: TRBD1
CDR3 protein: CASSSDRGRSYEQYF
CDR3 DNA: TGTGCCAGCAGCTCGGACAGGGGGCGTTCCTACGAGCAGTACTTC

J gene: TRBJ2-1
clone size: .
V gene: TRBV28
D gene: .
CDR3 protein: CASSLLKGEQFF
CDR3 DNA: TGTGCCAGCAGTTTGCTAAAGGGGGAGCAGTTCTTC

J gene: TRBJ2-5
clone size: .
V gene: TRBV19
D gene: .
CDR3 protein: CASSISSVSQETQYF
CDR3 DNA: TGTGCCAGTAGTATCTCCTCTGTGAGTCAAGAGACCCAGTACTTC

J gene: TRBJ2-1
clone size: .
V gene: TRBV28
D gene: .
CDR3 protein: CASSPLAQTIYNEQFF
CDR3 DNA: TGTGCCAGCAGCCCGCTAGCTCAAACTATCTACAATGAGCAGTTCTTC

J gene: TRBJ2-1
clone size: .
V gene: TRBV30
D gene: TRBD2
CDR3 protein: CAGEAGLAGRNEQFF
CDR3 DNA: TGTGCCGGGGAGGCGGGACTAGCGGGGAGGAATGAGCAGTTCTTC

J gene: TRBJ2-1
clone size: .
V gene: TRBV5-4
D gene: TRBD2
CDR3 protein: CASSLGSSGEYNEQFF
CDR3 DNA: TGTGCCAGCAGCTTGGGATCTAGCGGGGAATACAATGAGCAGTTCTTC

J gene: TRBJ1-1
clone size: .
V gene: TRBV28
D gene: TRBD1
CDR3 protein: CASSLWGDRSNTEAFF
CDR3 DNA: TGTGCCAGCAGTTTATGGGGGGACAGAAGCAACACTGAAGCTTTCTTT

J gene: TRBJ2-7
clone size: .
V gene: TRBV15
D gene: .
CDR3 protein: CATSREVNYEQYF
CDR3 DNA: TGTGCCACCAGCAGAGAGGTAAACTACGAGCAGTACTTC

J gene: TRBJ2-1
clone size: few
V gene: TRBV11-2
D gene: .
CDR3 protein: CASSLIYEQFF
CDR3 DNA: TGTGCCAGCAGTCTGATCTATGAGCAGTTCTTC